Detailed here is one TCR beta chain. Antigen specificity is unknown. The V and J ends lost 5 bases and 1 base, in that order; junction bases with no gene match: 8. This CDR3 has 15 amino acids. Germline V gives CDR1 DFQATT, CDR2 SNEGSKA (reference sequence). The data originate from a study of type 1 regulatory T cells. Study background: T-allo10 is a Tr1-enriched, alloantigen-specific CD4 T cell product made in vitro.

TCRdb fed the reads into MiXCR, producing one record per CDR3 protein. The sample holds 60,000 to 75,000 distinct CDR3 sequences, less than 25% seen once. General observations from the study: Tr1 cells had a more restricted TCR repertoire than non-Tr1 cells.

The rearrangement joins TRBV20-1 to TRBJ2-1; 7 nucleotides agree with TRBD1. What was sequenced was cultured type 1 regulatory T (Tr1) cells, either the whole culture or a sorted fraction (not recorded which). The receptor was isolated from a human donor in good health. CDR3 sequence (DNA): TGCAGTGCTGGACATACGGGACAGTCCTACAATGAGCAGTTCTTC. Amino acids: CSAGHTGQSYNEQFF.